This entry is about one T cell receptor beta chain. The antigen remains unidentified. This sample is drawn from a study of vaccination and CD4 T cells after COVID-19. Stated treatment: roughly 11-day PBMC culture with coronavirus spike peptide pools or control peptides (ViraFEST assay). Looked up from germline, CDR1 is SGHAT and CDR2 is FQNNGV. The V and J ends lost 1 base and 2 bases respectively, with 10 bases between them. This CDR3 is built from 15 residues. With the Oncomine TCR Beta short-read assay, DNA from cultured CD4+ T cells was sequenced. TCRdb used MiXCR to reprocess the PCR reads, holding one entry per CDR3 protein. The table has around 25,000 distinct CDR3 sequences, around 54% seen once.

Sequencing input: CD4+ T cells from blood, cultured in vitro. The receptor was isolated from a human donor who had recovered from COVID-19. The rearrangement links TRBV11-2 to TRBJ2-3, with D possibly being TRBD1 or TRBD2 (6 bases each). In DNA form, the CDR3 reads TGTGCCAGCAGCTTAGCGGGGGCCCACACAGATACGCAGTATTTT. The encoded protein is CASSLAGAHTDTQYF.